This T cell receptor beta chain was documented in a study of T cell changes during pregnancy in multiple sclerosis. Germline CDR1 is SGHTS and CDR2 is YDEGEE. Trimming removed 0 bases from V and 0 bases from J, with 9 bases in between. The CDR3 loop spans 16 amino acids. Method: immunoSEQ multiplex PCR; TCRdb's copy keeps in-frame clones and lacks some. The sample shows 85,000 to 130,000 clones, 85% to 95% of them seen only once. This TCR derives from a female donor with multiple sclerosis, enrolled in a pregnancy study. The J gene is TRBJ2-2, the V gene TRBV5-8; D unresolved. The specimen was peripheral blood, collected before pregnancy. The CDR3 DNA reads as TGTGCCAGCAGCTTGGCCGGTGTTACGAACACCGGGGAGCTGTTTTTT. Encoded protein: CASSLAGVTNTGELFF.